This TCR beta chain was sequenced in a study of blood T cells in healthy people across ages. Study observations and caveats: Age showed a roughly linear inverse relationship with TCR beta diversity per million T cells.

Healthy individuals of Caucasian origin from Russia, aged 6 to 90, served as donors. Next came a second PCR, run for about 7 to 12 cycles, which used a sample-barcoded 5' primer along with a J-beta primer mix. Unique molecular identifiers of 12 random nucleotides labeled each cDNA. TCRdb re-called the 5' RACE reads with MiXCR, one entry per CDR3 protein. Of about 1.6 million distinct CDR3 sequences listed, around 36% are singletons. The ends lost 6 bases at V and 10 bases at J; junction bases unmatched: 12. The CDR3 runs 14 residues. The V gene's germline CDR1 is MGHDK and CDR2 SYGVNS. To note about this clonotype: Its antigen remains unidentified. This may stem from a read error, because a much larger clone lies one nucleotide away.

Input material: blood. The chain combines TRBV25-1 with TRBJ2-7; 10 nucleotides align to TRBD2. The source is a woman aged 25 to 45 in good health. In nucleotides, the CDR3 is TGTGCCAGCAGCGGACTAGCGGTACAAGAGGCCCAGTACTTC. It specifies CASSGLAVQEAQYF.